The rows below give T cell receptor beta chains drawn from one sample of a study of cytomegalovirus exposure and HLA in healthy donors. The protocol was immunoSEQ multiplex PCR, while the TCRdb copy is restricted to in-frame clones and leaves out a portion. The repertoire consists of about 150,000 clones, with more than 80% occurring once and the leading ten covering 2% to 2.5%. Sequenced input: PBMCs. The receptors here all came from a male donor in good health and CMV-seronegative. The CDR3 runs from the conserved cysteine through the conserved F or W. D genes are given only for firm matches. Clone sizes are given selectively: once, few, many, or a class where the clone is expanded.

V gene	clone size	J gene	D gene	CDR3 DNA	CDR3 protein
TRBV29-1	NA	TRBJ2-1	TRBD2	TGCAGCGTTGAAATACCCAGGGAGAGCGGGAGGGCCTGGCATGAGCAGTTCTTC	CSVEIPRESGRAWHEQFF
TRBV28	NA	TRBJ1-5	NA	TGTGCCAGCAGTTTGGGAGGGTTGAAAGGAGGCAATCAGCCCCAGCATTTT	CASSLGGLKGGNQPQHF
TRBV29-1	NA	TRBJ2-3	NA	TGCAGCGTTGAAGCCCCGGGAACAGATACGCAGTATTTT	CSVEAPGTDTQYF
TRBV4-3	NA	TRBJ2-1	TRBD1	TGCGCCAGCAGCCCCCGGACAGGGGGCTACAATGAGCAGTTCTTC	CASSPRTGGYNEQFF
TRBV5-1	NA	TRBJ1-2	TRBD1	TGCGCCAGCAGCGCGCCGGGACAGTATGGCTACACCTTC	CASSAPGQYGYTF
TRBV10-3	NA	TRBJ2-3	TRBD1	TGTGCCATCAGTTGGCCGGGACAGGGCACAGATACGCAGTATTTT	CAISWPGQGTDTQYF
TRBV6-6	NA	TRBJ2-5	TRBD1	TGTGCCAGCAGTAGACAACAGGGGCTTCGGGAGACCCAGTACTTC	CASSRQQGLRETQYF
TRBV9	NA	TRBJ1-1	TRBD1	TGTGCCAGCAGCGTAGGTGGGACAGGGGCCAACACTGAAGCTTTCTTT	CASSVGGTGANTEAFF
TRBV19	NA	TRBJ2-3	NA	TGTGCCAGTAGTTCCTCTGGCGGGGATACGCAGTATTTT	CASSSSGGDTQYF
TRBV5-1	NA	TRBJ2-2	TRBD1	TGCGCCAGCAGCTTGGGACCTGGGACAGGGGAAAGTTCCGGGGAGCTGTTTTTT	CASSLGPGTGESSGELFF
TRBV4-3	NA	TRBJ2-3	NA	TGCGCCAGCAGCCAAGACGCTAGAGACACAGATACGCAGTATTTT	CASSQDARDTDTQYF
TRBV7-8	NA	TRBJ2-7	TRBD1	TGTGCCAGCAGCAAATTAGGGCGGGACAGGGCGTACTACGAGCAGTACTTC	CASSKLGRDRAYYEQYF
TRBV6-1	NA	TRBJ2-7	NA	TGTGCCAGCAGTGAAAGGTCCAGGTCGGGCAGGGTCGGCGAGCAGTACTTC	CASSERSRSGRVGEQYF
TRBV5-1	few	TRBJ2-5	NA	TGCGCCAGCAGCTTGGCCGTTACAGCCCAGGAGACCCAGTACTTC	CASSLAVTAQETQYF
TRBV18	NA	TRBJ2-3	TRBD1	TGTGCCAGCTCACCAGTCTTCGGGACAGGGACAGATACGCAGTATTTT	CASSPVFGTGTDTQYF
TRBV6-1	NA	TRBJ2-7	NA	TGTGCCAGCAGTGAAGGAGGACAGCCCTACGAGCAGTACTTC	CASSEGGQPYEQYF
TRBV5-4	NA	TRBJ2-7	TRBD1	TGTGCCAGCAGCTCGGACAGGGACCCCTACGAGCAGTACTTC	CASSSDRDPYEQYF
TRBV7-2	NA	TRBJ1-2	TRBD1	TGTGCCAGCAGCTTAGAAACAGGGGGAGGCTATGGCTACACCTTC	CASSLETGGGYGYTF
TRBV5-4	NA	TRBJ2-7	NA	TGTGCCAGCAGCCCGAATAGGCTAGCCGGGGGCTCCTACGAGCAGTACTTC	CASSPNRLAGGSYEQYF
TRBV19	NA	TRBJ1-3	TRBD1	TGTGCCAGTAGTATGACAGGGGATGGAAACACCATATATTTT	CASSMTGDGNTIYF
TRBV11-2	NA	TRBJ1-4	TRBD1	TGTGCCAGCAGCTCCTACAGGGGGCGGAATGAAAAACTGTTTTTT	CASSSYRGRNEKLFF
TRBV6-1	NA	TRBJ2-5	NA	TGTGCCAGCAGTGAAGCGCTTAGTCCGAGAGAGACCCAGTACTTC	CASSEALSPRETQYF
TRBV5-4	NA	TRBJ2-3	TRBD1	TGTGCCAGCAGCTGGGGACAGGCCCGCACAGATACGCAGTATTTT	CASSWGQARTDTQYF
TRBV7-5	NA	TRBJ2-7	NA	TGTGCCAGAAGCTTAGCCAGACAGCGTTACGAGCAGTACTTC	CARSLARQRYEQYF
TRBV7-3	NA	TRBJ1-1	TRBD1	TGTGCCAGCAGCTTAGACAGGGACACTGAAGCTTTCTTT	CASSLDRDTEAFF
TRBV28	NA	TRBJ2-1	TRBD2	TGTGCCAGCAGTTTAGCGGGAGACGTGCAGTTCTTC	CASSLAGDVQFF
TRBV5-4	NA	TRBJ2-1	NA	TGTGCCAGCAGCTTGGCCATGTTCGCGGGGAGCTCCTACAATGAGCAGTTCTTC	CASSLAMFAGSSYNEQFF
TRBV6-1	few	TRBJ2-7	TRBD2	TGTGCCAGCAGTGTTGGACTAGCGGGAGGCAGTGGCTACGAGCAGTACTTC	CASSVGLAGGSGYEQYF
TRBV6-4	NA	TRBJ1-3	NA	TGTGCCAGCAGTGAGGGCCGGTGGGCTGGAAACACCATATATTTT	CASSEGRWAGNTIYF
TRBV19	once	TRBJ1-6	NA	TGTGCCAGTAGTGCGGACAGTAACTCACCCCTCCACTTT	CASSADSNSPLHF
TRBV19	NA	TRBJ2-7	TRBD2	TGTGCCAGTAGTAGACCTAGCGGGAGGCACGACGAGCAGTACTTC	CASSRPSGRHDEQYF
TRBV19	NA	TRBJ2-7	NA	TGTGCCAGTAGGGGACCTGTGGACAGCTACGAGCAGTACTTC	CASRGPVDSYEQYF
TRBV7-9	NA	TRBJ2-1	NA	TGTGCCAGCAGTCGACAGGAACAGTTCTTC	CASSRQEQFF
TRBV11-3	NA	TRBJ1-6	NA	TGTGCCAGCAGCCCAGGGGCAGCCAATTCACCCCTCCACTTT	CASSPGAANSPLHF
TRBV13	NA	TRBJ1-3	NA	TGTGCCTCGGGGGGTGGAGGAAACACCATATATTTT	CASGGGGNTIYF
TRBV28	NA	TRBJ2-7	TRBD1	TGTGCCAGCACTCGGGCAGGGGGCGTTGACTCCTACGAGCAGTACTTC	CASTRAGGVDSYEQYF
TRBV6-1	NA	TRBJ2-3	TRBD2	TGTGCCAGCAGAACGGTAGCGGGAGGAACAGATACGCAGTATTTT	CASRTVAGGTDTQYF
TRBV7-3	NA	TRBJ2-1	TRBD2	TGTGCCAGCAGCTTACTCGGGGAGGGTTACAGCGAGCAGTTCTTC	CASSLLGEGYSEQFF
TRBV9	NA	TRBJ1-5	NA	TGTGCCAGCAGCGTAGGGCTTAGCAATCAGCCCCAGCATTTT	CASSVGLSNQPQHF